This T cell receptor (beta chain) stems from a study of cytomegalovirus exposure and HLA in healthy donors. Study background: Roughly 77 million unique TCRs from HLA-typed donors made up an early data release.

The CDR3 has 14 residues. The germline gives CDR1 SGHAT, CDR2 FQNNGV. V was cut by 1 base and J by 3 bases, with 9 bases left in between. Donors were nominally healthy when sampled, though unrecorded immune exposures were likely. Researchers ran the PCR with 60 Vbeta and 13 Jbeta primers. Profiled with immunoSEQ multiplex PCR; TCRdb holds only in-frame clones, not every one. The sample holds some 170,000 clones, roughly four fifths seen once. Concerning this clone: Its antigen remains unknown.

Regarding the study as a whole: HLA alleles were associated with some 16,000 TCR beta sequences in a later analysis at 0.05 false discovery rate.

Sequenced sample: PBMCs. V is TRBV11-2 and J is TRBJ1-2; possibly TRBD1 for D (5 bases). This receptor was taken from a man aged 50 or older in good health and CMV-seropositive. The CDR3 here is CASSLGAGHYGYTF. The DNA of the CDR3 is TGTGCCAGCAGCTTAGGGGCAGGGCACTATGGCTACACCTTC.